A selection of T cell receptor beta chains follows, all from one sample in a study of cytomegalovirus exposure and HLA in healthy donors. Some clones are missing from TCRdb's copy, which holds only in-frame ones; the method was immunoSEQ multiplex PCR. The sample lists fewer than 130,000 clones, roughly 69% occurring once. Sequenced input: PBMCs. These receptors were obtained from a man younger than 45 in good health and CMV-seropositive. Both conserved end residues are part of each CDR3. The D gene is left open where the match is weak. Rows give clone size only sometimes, using once, few, many, or a class for an expanded clone.

-	TRBD2	TRBV5-1	TRBJ2-3	17	CASSPGLAGGRKDTQYF	TGCGCCAGCAGCCCCGGACTAGCGGGGGGGCGGAAAGATACGCAGTATTTT
few	TRBD2	TRBV11-3	TRBJ2-6	18	CASSLRRGAFSGANVLTF	TGTGCCAGCAGTCTCCGGCGGGGGGCGTTCTCTGGGGCCAACGTCCTGACTTTC
-	-	TRBV7-9	TRBJ1-2	14	CASSTLRGGNGYTF	TGTGCCAGCAGCACCCTAAGGGGGGGGAATGGCTACACCTTC
-	-	TRBV10-3	TRBJ1-5	14	CAISESAGNQPQHF	TGTGCCATCAGTGAGTCCGCAGGGAATCAGCCCCAGCATTTT
-	TRBD1	TRBV27	TRBJ2-7	15	CASSFWDRVSYEQYF	TGTGCCAGCAGTTTTTGGGACAGGGTCTCCTACGAGCAGTACTTC
-	-	TRBV7-6	TRBJ1-4	13	CASSLAQGEKLFF	TGTGCCAGCAGCTTAGCACAGGGAGAAAAACTGTTTTTT
-	TRBD1	TRBV2	TRBJ1-4	14	CASGRDRDRVKLFF	TGTGCCAGCGGCCGGGACAGGGATCGGGTAAAACTGTTTTTT
-	-	TRBV9	TRBJ2-2	12	CASSVLGGELFF	TGTGCCAGCAGCGTACTCGGCGGGGAGCTGTTTTTT
-	-	TRBV23-1	TRBJ1-2	16	CASSQSRDRNILGYPF	TGCGCCAGCAGTCAATCCAGAGACAGAAACATTCTTGGCTACCCCTTC
-	-	TRBV10-3	TRBJ1-2	13	CAIGDTSNYGYTF	TGTGCCATCGGGGACACCTCTAACTATGGCTACACCTTC
-	TRBD2	TRBV7-9	TRBJ2-3	16	CASSSGLAGGLDTQYF	TGTGCCAGCAGCTCAGGGCTAGCGGGGGGGCTGGATACGCAGTATTTT
-	TRBD1	TRBV6-1	TRBJ2-7	15	CASSKLRDSLYEQYF	TGTGCCAGCAGCAAACTCCGGGACAGCCTCTACGAGCAGTACTTC
once	TRBD1	TRBV5-4	TRBJ2-7	16	CASSWTAGTGPYEQYF	TGTGCCAGCAGCTGGACCGCCGGGACAGGGCCTTACGAGCAGTACTTC
-	-	TRBV6-1	TRBJ2-1	12	CASSEWAQKQFF	TGTGCCAGCAGTGAGTGGGCCCAAAAGCAGTTCTTC
-	TRBD2	TRBV4-1	TRBJ2-4	19	CASSQVLRAVRGVPNIQYF	TGCGCCAGCAGCCAAGTCCTGCGCGCCGTGCGGGGGGTTCCCAACATTCAGTACTTC
-	-	TRBV2	TRBJ1-2	14	CASSGEGTVRGYTF	TGTGCCAGCAGTGGGGAGGGAACTGTACGTGGCTACACCTTC
-	TRBD1	TRBV29-1	TRBJ1-1	14	CSVDTGTGNTEAFF	TGCAGCGTTGATACTGGGACAGGGAACACTGAAGCTTTCTTT
few	-	TRBV19	TRBJ2-5	13	CASGDRLQETQYF	TGTGCCAGTGGTGACAGACTTCAAGAGACCCAGTACTTC
-	TRBD1	TRBV30	TRBJ1-2	14	CAWGGGTGLIGYTF	TGTGCCTGGGGCGGCGGGACAGGGCTGATTGGCTACACCTTC
few	-	TRBV2	TRBJ1-2	12	CASRGEGHGYTF	TGTGCCAGCAGGGGGGAGGGTCATGGCTACACCTTC
-	-	TRBV29-1	TRBJ1-2	12	CSVEKRAYGYTF	TGCAGCGTTGAGAAGAGGGCCTATGGCTACACCTTC
few	TRBD1	TRBV2	TRBJ1-1	18	CASIARGMGQGRNTEAFF	TGTGCCAGCATCGCCCGTGGGATGGGACAGGGGAGGAACACTGAAGCTTTCTTT
-	-	TRBV7-9	TRBJ2-5	14	CASSPDFSQETQYF	TGTGCCAGCAGCCCGGACTTCAGCCAAGAGACCCAGTACTTC
once	-	TRBV6-1	TRBJ1-2	15	CASSVGGASSYGYTF	TGTGCCAGCAGTGTCGGGGGGGCGTCTAGCTATGGCTACACCTTC